Each of the 29 T cell receptor beta chains below was sequenced from the same sample in a study of metastatic and nonmetastatic thyroid tumors (TCRdb year 2020). The library was generated by PCR. The data were produced on an Illumina HiSeq 4000. TCRdb reprocessed the public reads (quality trimming at Q25 with fastp, clone calling with MiXCR) and kept in-frame beta chains. Here the sample has about 12,000 clones; around 21% occur a single time. The ten largest clones add up to approximately 14% of the sample. None of the patients had been given any treatment before thyroid surgery. What was sequenced was adjacent normal tissue. These receptors came from a female donor with papillary thyroid cancer or a benign thyroid nodule (not recorded which). Some clones in this sample may be carry-over from other donors' samples.

This clone was picked up a small number of times. Given a much more abundant clone one base away, this may be a read error. Other DNA sequences in this specimen translate into the identical CDR3. The chain combines TRBV10-3 with TRBJ1-1; D unclear. V was cut by 7 bases and J by 1 base, with 7 bases left in between. Germline loops: CDR1 ENHRY, CDR2 SYGVKD. The CDR3 consists of 12 residues. Written as DNA, the CDR3 is TGTGCCATCACGGACTCGAACACTGAAGCTTTCTTT. This encodes CAITDSNTEAFF.

The chain is built from TRBV20-1 and TRBJ2-1; D unresolved. V lost 3 bases to trimming and J lost 10 bases, with 19 bases between them. The CDR3 spans 14 residues. The germline CDR1 and CDR2 sequences are DFQATT and SNEGSKA (reference sequence). CDR3 in amino acids: CSASPIWSITEQFF. The CDR3 region has the DNA TGCAGTGCTAGCCCTATCTGGAGTATCACCGAGCAGTTCTTC.

The chain couples TRBV28 to TRBJ2-5, with D perhaps TRBD2 (6 bases). The V end was cut by 4 bases, the J end by 5 bases, with 11 bases between. This CDR3 spans 13 amino acids. CDR1 and CDR2 (germline): MDHEN, SYDVKM. CDR3 bases: TGTGCCAGCAGTTCCGGAGGGCGGGAGACCCAGTACTTC. Translation: CASSSGGRETQYF.

This clone showed up many times. V and J are TRBV3-1 and TRBJ2-3; D remains ambiguous. Trimming stripped 5 bases from V and 0 bases from J, with 3 bases between. The CDR3 consists of 12 residues. The V gene's germline CDR1 is LGHDT and CDR2 YNNKEL (reference sequence). The DNA of the CDR3 is TGTGCCAGCAGCTACAGCACAGATACGCAGTATTTT. Protein product: CASSYSTDTQYF.

V is TRBV2 and J is TRBJ1-2, with 8 bases fitting TRBD1. Germline trimming cut 3 bases from V and 2 bases from J; bases unmatched to any gene: 11. The CDR3 has 17 residues. CDR1 is SNHLY, CDR2 FYNNEI, per germline. CDR3 in DNA: TGTGCCAGCAGTGACGACAGGGGAAAAGGTCTAAACTATGGCTACACCTTC. Its translation: CASSDDRGKGLNYGYTF.

This clone was observed once. In nucleotides, the CDR3 is TGTGCCAGCAGCCCAGGGGACCGCCTATTGTATGGCTACACCTTC. Translating gives CASSPGDRLLYGYTF. The gene calls are TRBV3-1 and TRBJ1-2, with a tentative D call TRBD1 (6 bases). Germline V lookup: CDR1 LGHDT, CDR2 YNNKEL (reference sequence). This CDR3 region has 15 residues. With 4 bases removed from V and 5 bases from J, the gap between germline ends came to 17 bases.

This clone was seen at least ten times. A read error may explain this, as a much larger clone is one base away. This specimen includes other DNA sequences encoding the same CDR3. The chain combines TRBV9 with TRBJ2-7; D may be TRBD2 (6 bases). The CDR3 sequence is 15 residues long. Germline CDR1 and CDR2: SGDLS and YYNGEE. V gave up 0 bases and J gave up 2 bases, with 12 bases separating them. CDR3 coding DNA: TGTGCCAGCAGCGTAGGGGACTCAGGCGCCTACGAGCAGTACTTC. Protein: CASSVGDSGAYEQYF.

The CDR3 loop reads CASSPTGPGGQPQHF. The CDR3 DNA reads as TGTGCCAGCAGTCCGACAGGTCCAGGGGGTCAGCCCCAGCATTTT. This chain links TRBV12-3 or TRBV12-4 with TRBJ1-5; the match to TRBD1 covers 7 bases. The CDR3 consists of 15 residues. Germline trimming cut 5 bases from V and 6 bases from J; bases unmatched to any gene: 10.

Turning to this clone: At one end, the junction sequence differs from germline, possibly due to a read error. The chain has TRBV27 and TRBJ1-4; no definite D call. The CDR3 runs to 17 residues. Germline loops: CDR1 MNHEY, CDR2 SMNVEV (reference sequence). CDR3 sequence: CVSSHTSWTATNEKLFF. The DNA for the CDR3 is TGTGTCAGCAGTCACACGTCATGGACGGCAACTAATGAAAAACTGTTTTTT.

The V gene is TRBV20-1, the J gene TRBJ1-1; D gene unclear. CDR1 is DFQATT, CDR2 SNEGSKA, per germline (reference sequence). V shed 3 bases and J shed 0 bases, with 23 bases lying between them. CDR3 length: 18 residues. CDR3: CSARGFRSGVAMNTEAFF. As DNA, the CDR3 is TGCAGTGCTAGGGGGTTCCGTTCCGGGGTGGCCATGAACACTGAAGCTTTCTTT.

The V gene is TRBV7-3, the J gene TRBJ2-3; no clear D. The CDR3 totals 14 residues. V was shortened by 2 bases and J by 4 bases, with 10 bases between the two germline ends. Germline V CDR1 and CDR2: SGHTA, FQGTGA. The CDR3 sequence: CASSLGPGADTQYF. CDR3 in DNA: TGTGCCAGCAGCTTAGGCCCCGGAGCAGATACGCAGTATTTT.

In its sample, this clone was seen many times. V and J are TRBV9 and TRBJ2-3, with D hard to call. The germline V gene has CDR1 SGDLS and CDR2 YYNGEE. This CDR3 spans 14 amino acids. Trimming pared 2 bases from V and 6 bases from J, leaving 13 bases between. The CDR3 is CASSVEDVTDTQYF. The CDR3 bases are TGTGCCAGCAGCGTTGAGGACGTTACGGATACGCAGTATTTT.

This clone appeared many times. The chain employs TRBV7-3 and TRBJ2-4, with 13 bases identical to TRBD2. CDR1 is SGHTA and CDR2 is FQGTGA in the germline V gene. V gave up 5 bases and J gave up 7 bases; unmatched junction bases: 8. This CDR3 is 16 amino acids long. CDR3 nucleotide sequence: TGTGCCAGCAGCCAAATGCCGGGACTAGCGGGGAACATTCAGTACTTC. Amino acid sequence: CASSQMPGLAGNIQYF.

This clone was seen only a few times. The chain combines TRBV12-3 or TRBV12-4 with TRBJ1-6; TRBD1 aligns across 9 bases. Unmatched junction bases numbered 8, after V lost 1 base and J lost 7 bases. There are 17 residues in the CDR3. The CDR3, as DNA: TGTGCCAGCAGTTTAGAAGCTACCGGGACAGGGAATTCACCCCTCCACTTT. It encodes CASSLEATGTGNSPLHF.

By frequency in the sample, this clone is large. This rearrangement joins TRBV6-1 to TRBJ2-7, with D maybe TRBD2 (5 bases). V lost 2 bases and J lost 0, with 14 bases in between. This CDR3 has 16 residues. Per the germline V gene, CDR1 is MNHNS and CDR2 is SASEGT. CDR3 amino acids: CASSEWTPPSSYEQYF. The CDR3 nucleotides read TGTGCCAGCAGTGAATGGACTCCGCCGAGCTCCTACGAGCAGTACTTC.

The table lists this clone with many counts. Just one base apart from a much larger clone, this may be a read error. The chain uses TRBV5-1 and TRBJ1-2, with unresolved D. The CDR3 is 13 amino acids. CDR1 and CDR2 from the germline V gene are SGHRS and YFSETQ. CDR3 DNA: TGCGCCAGCAGCCGGACCACTAACTGTGGCTACACCTTC. Translation: CASSRTTNCGYTF.

This clone was counted at least ten times. V and J are TRBV12-3 or TRBV12-4 and TRBJ1-5, with D uncertain. Between the trimmed V and J ends, which lost 2 bases and 5 bases, there was a span of 10 bases. CDR3 length: 14 amino acids. The CDR3 DNA reads as TGTGCCAGCAGTTTATTAGGCGGCTATCAGCCCCAGCATTTT. Translating it yields CASSLLGGYQPQHF.

This clone was seen more than once but under ten times. This rearrangement joins TRBV6-1 to TRBJ1-1, with a possible D match to TRBD1 (6 bases). Germline-derived CDR1 and CDR2 are MNHNS and SASEGT. The CDR3 has 14 amino acids. Trimming removed 6 bases at V and 1 base at J, with 12 bases between. The CDR3 DNA reads as TGTGCCAGCAGACTACAGGGTGGGAACACTGAAGCTTTCTTT. Encoded protein: CASRLQGGNTEAFF.

This clone appeared a few times. The chain recombines TRBV6-1 with TRBJ2-3; 8 nucleotides line up with TRBD2. The V and J ends lost 6 bases and 12 bases, in that order; junction bases with no gene match: 8. Germline V lookup: CDR1 MNHNS, CDR2 SASEGT. The CDR3 runs to 12 residues. CDR3 protein: CASRPREGAQYF. The CDR3 region has the DNA TGTGCCAGCAGACCACGGGAGGGCGCACAGTATTTT.

A remark on this clone: At one end, the junction sequence differs from germline, possibly due to a read error. The chain is built from TRBV6-5 and TRBJ2-3; 7 bases agree with TRBD1. The CDR3 covers 15 residues. Germline CDR1 reads MNHEY; CDR2 reads SVGAGI. The CDR3 bases are TGTACCAGCAGTTACGACAGGGAAGGAACAGATACGCAGTATTTT. This gives the protein CTSSYDREGTDTQYF.

This clone is labeled as medium-sized. This sequence joins TRBV6-1 and TRBJ2-2, with D possibly called TRBD1 or TRBD2 (5 bases each). The CDR3 is 15 residues long. Germline lookup yields CDR1 MNHNS and CDR2 SASEGT. Trimming left V 1 base short and J 6 bases short, with 12 bases between. The CDR3 sequence is CASSEVVRDAGELFF. CDR3 DNA: TGTGCCAGCAGTGAAGTGGTCCGGGACGCCGGGGAGCTGTTTTTT.

This clone is medium-sized within its sample. The chain employs TRBV19 and TRBJ1-2, with D perhaps TRBD1 (5 bases). The CDR3 loop spans 14 amino acids. V lost 8 bases and J lost 7, with 20 bases in between. Germline V gene sequence: CDR1 LNHDA, CDR2 SQIVND (reference sequence). CDR3 region: CASHNPGTGGGYTF. DNA for the CDR3: TGTGCCAGTCACAACCCAGGGACGGGGGGTGGCTACACCTTC.

This clone was counted a few times. The chain links TRBV28 to TRBJ2-5; the match to TRBD2 covers 7 bases. This CDR3 contains 17 residues. After removal of 5 bases from V and 5 bases from J, the junction contained 17 bases not matched to a gene. Germline CDR1 is MDHEN and CDR2 is SYDVKM. For the CDR3, the DNA is TGTGCCAGCAGTAGCGCGGGGGAGGAAGGGGCGGGGGAGACCCAGTACTTC. Its protein is CASSSAGEEGAGETQYF.

This clone was counted at least ten times. A read error may account for a junction end that differs from germline. The chain is built from TRBV20-1 and TRBJ1-5; the D is unclear. This CDR3 has 8 residues. The germline CDR1 and CDR2 sequences are DFQATT and SNEGSKA (reference sequence). The CDR3 bases are TGCAGTGCTAGATCCCAGAATTTT. Translating it yields CSARSQNF.

This chain uses TRBV10-3 with TRBJ1-1; 7 nucleotides match TRBD1. The CDR3 length is 15 residues. Losses at the gene ends were 6 bases for V and 4 bases for J; bases not matched to a gene: 11. The germline gives CDR1 ENHRY, CDR2 SYGVKD. The CDR3 DNA reads TGTGCCATCAGCGGAGGGGGCCCGAGGTTCACTGAAGCTTTCTTT. It translates to CAISGGGPRFTEAFF.

The rearrangement uses TRBV27 and TRBJ2-3; D unclear. The ends were cut back, 6 bases at V and 0 bases at J, with 7 bases in the middle. Per the germline V gene, CDR1 is MNHEY and CDR2 is SMNVEV (reference sequence). This CDR3 contains 13 residues. CDR3 protein: CASRPTSTDTQYF. In nucleotides, the CDR3 is TGTGCCAGCAGGCCGACTAGCACAGATACGCAGTATTTT.

This clone turned up a few times. This rearrangement joins TRBV27 to TRBJ2-1, with D perhaps TRBD2 (6 bases). Trimming took 9 bases from V and 12 from J, leaving 15 bases between them. The CDR3 is 11 residues long. The germline V gene encodes CDR1 MNHEY and CDR2 SMNVEV (reference sequence). CDR3 region: CASSYGSRQFF. In nucleotides, the CDR3 is TGTGCCAGTTCCTACGGGAGTAGGCAGTTCTTC.

This clone was recorded at least ten times. V gene TRBV14 combines with J gene TRBJ2-5; perhaps D is TRBD1 or TRBD2 (5 bases each). The CDR3 has 17 amino acids. Per the germline V gene, CDR1 is SGHDN and CDR2 is FVKESK. V shed 0 bases and J shed 2 bases, with 16 bases lying between them. CDR3 in amino acids: CASSQDGTYKGQETQYF. CDR3 sequence (DNA): TGTGCCAGCAGCCAAGACGGGACGTACAAGGGGCAAGAGACCCAGTACTTC.

This chain joins TRBV6-1 and TRBJ1-1; possibly TRBD1 for D (5 bases). Germline V CDR1 and CDR2: MNHNS, SASEGT. V was pared by 6 bases and J by 5 bases, with 16 bases between. The CDR3 spans 14 residues. The CDR3 here is CASRAPLGGTEAFF. The CDR3, as DNA: TGTGCCAGCAGAGCCCCTCTCGGGGGGACTGAAGCTTTCTTT.